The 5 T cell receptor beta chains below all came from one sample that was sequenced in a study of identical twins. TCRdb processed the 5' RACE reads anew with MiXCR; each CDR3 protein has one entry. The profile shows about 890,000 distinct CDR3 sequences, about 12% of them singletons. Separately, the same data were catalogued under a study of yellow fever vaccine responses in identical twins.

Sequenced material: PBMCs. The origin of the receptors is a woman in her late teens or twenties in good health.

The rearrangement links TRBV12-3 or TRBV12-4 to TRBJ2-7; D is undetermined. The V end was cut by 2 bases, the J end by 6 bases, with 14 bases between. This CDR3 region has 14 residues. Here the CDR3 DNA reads TGTGCCAGCAGTTTAAGCCCATCGAGAGGCGAGCAGTACTTC. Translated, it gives CASSLSPSRGEQYF.

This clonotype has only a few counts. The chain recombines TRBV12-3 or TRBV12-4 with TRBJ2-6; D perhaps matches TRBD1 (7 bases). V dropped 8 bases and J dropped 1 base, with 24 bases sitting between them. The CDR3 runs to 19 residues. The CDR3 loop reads CASAPGVAGGISGANVLTF. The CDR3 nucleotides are TGTGCCAGCGCACCCGGGGTGGCAGGGGGGATTTCTGGGGCCAACGTCCTGACTTTC.

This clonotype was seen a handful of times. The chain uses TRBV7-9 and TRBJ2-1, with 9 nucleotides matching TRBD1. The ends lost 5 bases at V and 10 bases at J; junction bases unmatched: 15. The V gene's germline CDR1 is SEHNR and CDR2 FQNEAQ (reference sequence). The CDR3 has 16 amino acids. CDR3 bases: TGTGCCAGCAGCCTACAAGCGCTTACAGGGGGCGGGGAGCAGTTCTTC. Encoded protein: CASSLQALTGGGEQFF.

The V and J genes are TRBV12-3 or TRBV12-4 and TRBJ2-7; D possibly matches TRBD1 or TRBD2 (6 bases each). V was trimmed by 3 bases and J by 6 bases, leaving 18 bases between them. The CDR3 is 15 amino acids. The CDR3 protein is CASSFRGVGLSEQYF. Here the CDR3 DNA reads TGTGCCAGCAGTTTTAGGGGGGTTGGGTTGAGCGAGCAGTACTTC.

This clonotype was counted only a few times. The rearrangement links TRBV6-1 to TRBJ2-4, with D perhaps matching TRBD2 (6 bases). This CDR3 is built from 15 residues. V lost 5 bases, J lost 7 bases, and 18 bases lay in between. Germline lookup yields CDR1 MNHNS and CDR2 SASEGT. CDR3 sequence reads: CASSKNGGTANIQYF. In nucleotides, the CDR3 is TGTGCCAGCAGTAAAAACGGGGGAACGGCTAACATTCAGTACTTC.